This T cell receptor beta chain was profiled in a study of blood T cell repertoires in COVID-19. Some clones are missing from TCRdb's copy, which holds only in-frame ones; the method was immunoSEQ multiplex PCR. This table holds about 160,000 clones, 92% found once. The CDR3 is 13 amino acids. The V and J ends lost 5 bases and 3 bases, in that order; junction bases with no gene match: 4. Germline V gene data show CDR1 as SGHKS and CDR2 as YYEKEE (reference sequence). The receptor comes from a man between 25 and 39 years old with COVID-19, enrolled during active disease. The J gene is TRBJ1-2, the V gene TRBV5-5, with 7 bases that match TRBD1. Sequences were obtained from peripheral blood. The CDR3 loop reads CASSYQGDYGYTF. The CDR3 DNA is TGTGCCAGCAGTTATCAGGGGGACTATGGCTACACCTTC.